This T cell receptor beta chain was captured by sequencing in a study of T cell changes during pregnancy in multiple sclerosis. Sequencing was performed with immunoSEQ multiplex PCR; in TCRdb, only in-frame clones are kept and a portion is missing. The sample comprises 55,000 to 75,000 clones, roughly 91% of which are singletons, and around 2.2% rests with the top ten. The receptor was isolated from a female donor in good health, enrolled as a control in a pregnancy study. The material sequenced was peripheral blood, taken in the third trimester of pregnancy.

The CDR3 sequence: CASSLTGPYNEKLFF. Here the CDR3 DNA reads TGCGCCAGCAGCCTAACGGGTCCCTATAATGAAAAACTGTTTTTT. This chain uses TRBV4-1 with TRBJ1-4; no clear D gene. The CDR3 length is 15 residues. V lost 4 bases, J lost 4 bases, and 13 bases lay in between. Germline values: CDR1 MGHRA, CDR2 YSYEKL.